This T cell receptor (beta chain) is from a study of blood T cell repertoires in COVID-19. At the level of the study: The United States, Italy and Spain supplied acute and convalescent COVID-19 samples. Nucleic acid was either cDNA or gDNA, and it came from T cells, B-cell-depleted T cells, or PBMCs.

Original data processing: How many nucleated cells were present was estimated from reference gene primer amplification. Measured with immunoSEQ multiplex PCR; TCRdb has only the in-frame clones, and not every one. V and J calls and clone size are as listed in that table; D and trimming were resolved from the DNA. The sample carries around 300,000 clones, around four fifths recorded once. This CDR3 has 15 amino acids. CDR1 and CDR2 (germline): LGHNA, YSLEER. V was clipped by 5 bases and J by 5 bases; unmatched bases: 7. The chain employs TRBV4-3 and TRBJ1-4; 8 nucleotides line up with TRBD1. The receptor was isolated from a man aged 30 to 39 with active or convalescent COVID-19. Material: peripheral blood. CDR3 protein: CASSVGTGTNEKLFF. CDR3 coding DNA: TGCGCCAGCAGCGTTGGGACAGGCACCAATGAAAAACTGTTTTTT.